This TCR beta chain was obtained from a study of T cell repertoires in cytomegalovirus infection. Study-level information: Selection of CMV epitopes for the study included recently identified HLA-C-restricted and well-studied HLA-B-restricted ones. Public signatures in TCR beta pointed to CMV infection and matching HLA type.

TCRdb redid the calling of the reads with MiXCR, one entry per CDR3 protein. The sample has a few hundred thousand distinct CDR3 sequences; roughly a third are singletons. Germline values: CDR1 MNHEY, CDR2 SVGAGI. The junction had 8 bases not matched to a gene; V was cut back by 5 bases and J by 6 bases. The CDR3 length is 15 residues. Study-wide results and limits: Carriage of CMV together with the relevant HLA was identifiable through cumulative public TCR beta family frequency. Across the ex vivo response, the dominant clonotypes were HLA-C-restricted CMV-specific TCR beta clonotypes.

This clonotype was counted only a few times. Its antigen is not known. The chain employs TRBV6-5 and TRBJ1-4; 8 nucleotides match TRBD1. Source: cultured PBMCs, taken from culture after CMV antigen stimulation. The receptor was isolated from a human donor in good health (CMV status not recorded). Some clones in this sample may be carry-over from other donors' samples. CDR3 residues: CASSLNRGTDEKLFF. DNA for the CDR3: TGTGCCAGCAGTCTAAACAGGGGGACGGATGAAAAACTGTTTTTT.